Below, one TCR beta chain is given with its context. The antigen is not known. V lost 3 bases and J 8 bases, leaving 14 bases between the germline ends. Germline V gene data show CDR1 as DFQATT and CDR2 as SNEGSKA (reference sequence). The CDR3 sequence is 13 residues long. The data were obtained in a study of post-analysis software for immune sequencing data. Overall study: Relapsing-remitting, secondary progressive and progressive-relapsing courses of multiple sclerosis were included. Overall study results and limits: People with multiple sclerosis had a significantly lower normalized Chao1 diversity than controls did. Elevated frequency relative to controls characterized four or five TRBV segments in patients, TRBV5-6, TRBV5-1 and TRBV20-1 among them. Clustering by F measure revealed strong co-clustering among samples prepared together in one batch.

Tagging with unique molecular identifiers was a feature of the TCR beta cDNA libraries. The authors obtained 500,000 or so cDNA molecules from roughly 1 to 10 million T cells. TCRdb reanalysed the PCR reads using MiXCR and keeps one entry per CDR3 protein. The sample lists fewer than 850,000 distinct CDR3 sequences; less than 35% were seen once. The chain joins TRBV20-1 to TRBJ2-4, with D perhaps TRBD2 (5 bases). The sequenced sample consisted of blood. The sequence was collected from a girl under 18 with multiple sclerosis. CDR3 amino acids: CSASGSREDIQYF. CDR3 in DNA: TGCAGTGCTAGTGGTAGTCGGGAAGACATTCAGTACTTC.